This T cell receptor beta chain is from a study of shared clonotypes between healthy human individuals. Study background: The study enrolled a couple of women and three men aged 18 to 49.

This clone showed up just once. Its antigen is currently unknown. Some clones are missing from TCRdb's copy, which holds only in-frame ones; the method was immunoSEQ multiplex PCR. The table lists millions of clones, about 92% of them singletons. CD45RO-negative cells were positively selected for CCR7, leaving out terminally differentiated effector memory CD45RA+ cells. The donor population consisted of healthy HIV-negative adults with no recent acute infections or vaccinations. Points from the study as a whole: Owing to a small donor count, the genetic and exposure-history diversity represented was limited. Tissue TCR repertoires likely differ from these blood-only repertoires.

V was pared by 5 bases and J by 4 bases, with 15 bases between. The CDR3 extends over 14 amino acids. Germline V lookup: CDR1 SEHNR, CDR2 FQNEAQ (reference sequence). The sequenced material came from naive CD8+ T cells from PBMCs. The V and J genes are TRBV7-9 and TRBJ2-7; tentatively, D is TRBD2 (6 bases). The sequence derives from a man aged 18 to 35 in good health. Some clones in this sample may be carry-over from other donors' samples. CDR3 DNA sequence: TGTGCCAGCAGCACCGGGGGAGTTATTTACGAGCAGTACTTC. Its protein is CASSTGGVIYEQYF.